These 8 T cell receptor beta chains originate from one sample sequenced in a study of blood T cell repertoires in COVID-19. Produced via immunoSEQ multiplex PCR; TCRdb's table is partial and in-frame only. This table holds some 26,000 clones, approximately 80% found once. The sequencing sample was made of peripheral blood. The receptor source for this set is a man between 65 and 79 years old with acute or convalescent COVID-19.

This chain links TRBV28 with TRBJ1-5, with 8 bases lining up with TRBD1. Trimming removed 6 bases from V and 7 bases from J; junction bases left unmatched: 5. Germline V gives CDR1 MDHEN, CDR2 SYDVKM. The CDR3 has 13 residues. As DNA, the CDR3 is TGTGCCAGCAGACCAGGGGGCGTCCAGCCCCAGCATTTT. Protein product: CASRPGGVQPQHF.

V gene TRBV7-3 combines with J gene TRBJ1-4, with D possibly TRBD1 on 5 matching bases. The CDR3 covers 14 residues. Trimming shortened V by 5 bases and J by 0 bases, and 7 bases separated the two germline ends. Per the germline V gene, CDR1 is SGHTA and CDR2 is FQGTGA. The CDR3 nucleotides read TGTGCCAGCAGCCCAGGGCCAACTAATGAAAAACTGTTTTTT. It translates to CASSPGPTNEKLFF.

V is TRBV19 and J is TRBJ2-1, with 10 bases that match TRBD1. The CDR3 is 15 amino acids. J was trimmed by 4 bases and V by 4 bases; bases with no gene match: 4. Germline values: CDR1 LNHDA, CDR2 SQIVND (reference sequence). CDR3 sequence reads: CASSTGQGMYNEQFF. In nucleotides, the CDR3 is TGTGCCAGTAGTACGGGACAGGGGATGTACAATGAGCAGTTCTTC.

This clone occurred once. The J gene is TRBJ1-1, the V gene TRBV5-1; tentative D call: TRBD1 (5 bases). V shed 2 bases and J shed 3 bases, with 8 bases lying between them. Germline loops: CDR1 SGHRS, CDR2 YFSETQ. The length of the CDR3 is 13 residues. CDR3 sequence (DNA): TGCGCCAGCAGCTTCGGAGGGGACACTGAAGCTTTCTTT. As protein: CASSFGGDTEAFF.

In regard to this clone: A much larger clone lies a single base off, so this may be a read error. This rearrangement joins TRBV2 to TRBJ2-3; TRBD1 matches at 9 bases. CDR1 SNHLY and CDR2 FYNNEI come from the germline V gene. The CDR3 consists of 15 residues. V lost 3 bases and J lost 2; bases outside the gene matches: 3. The CDR3: CASSEDRGYTDTQYF. As DNA, the CDR3 is TGTGCCAGCAGTGAGGACAGGGGATACACAGATACGCAGTATTTT. Drawing the rest from reference TRBV2 and TRBJ2-3, the complete variable domain is EPEVTQTPSHQVTQMGQEVILRCVPISNHLYFYWYRQILGQKVEFLVSFYNNEISEKSEIFDDQFSVERPDGSNFTLKIRSTKLEDSAMYFCASSEDRGYTDTQYFGPGTRLTVL.

This chain joins TRBV27 and TRBJ2-5; 8 bases line up with TRBD1. CDR1 is MNHEY and CDR2 is SMNVEV in the germline V gene (reference sequence). J lost 3 bases, V lost 7 bases, and 7 bases had no gene match. This CDR3 contains 14 residues. The CDR3 reads CASMEDRVKETQYF. The DNA for the CDR3 is TGTGCCAGCATGGAGGACAGGGTAAAAGAGACCCAGTACTTC.

This chain links TRBV27 with TRBJ2-3, with 8 bases that match TRBD1. Germline-derived CDR1 and CDR2 are MNHEY and SMNVEV (reference sequence). The CDR3 has 14 amino acids. V shed 10 bases, J shed 1 base, and the junction held 7 bases outside the gene matches. The CDR3 spells CAIKGGQGTDTQYF. Here the CDR3 DNA reads TGTGCCATAAAAGGGGGACAGGGCACAGATACGCAGTATTTT.

V and J are TRBV14 and TRBJ1-1, with D possibly matching TRBD1 (5 bases). Germline-derived CDR1 and CDR2 are SGHDN and FVKESK. This CDR3 has 13 amino acids. V lost 4 bases and J lost 6, with 12 bases in between. CDR3 DNA sequence: TGTGCCAGCAGCCTTTATTCGGGGGCTGAAGCTTTCTTT. Protein product: CASSLYSGAEAFF.